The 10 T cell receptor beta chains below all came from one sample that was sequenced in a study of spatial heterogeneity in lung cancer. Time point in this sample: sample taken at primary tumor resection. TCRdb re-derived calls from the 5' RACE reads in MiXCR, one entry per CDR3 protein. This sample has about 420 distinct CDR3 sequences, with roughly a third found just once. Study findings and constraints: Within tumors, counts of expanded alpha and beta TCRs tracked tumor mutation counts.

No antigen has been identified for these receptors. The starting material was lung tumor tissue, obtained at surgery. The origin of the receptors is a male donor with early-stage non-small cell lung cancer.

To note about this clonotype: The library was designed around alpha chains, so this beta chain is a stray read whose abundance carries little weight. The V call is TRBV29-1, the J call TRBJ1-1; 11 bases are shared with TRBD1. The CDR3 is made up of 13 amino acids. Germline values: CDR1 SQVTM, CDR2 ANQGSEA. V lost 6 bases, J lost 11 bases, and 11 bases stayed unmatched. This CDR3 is CSVEGQGVSPAFF. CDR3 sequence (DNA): TGCAGCGTCGAGGGACAGGGGGTTAGTCCGGCTTTCTTT.

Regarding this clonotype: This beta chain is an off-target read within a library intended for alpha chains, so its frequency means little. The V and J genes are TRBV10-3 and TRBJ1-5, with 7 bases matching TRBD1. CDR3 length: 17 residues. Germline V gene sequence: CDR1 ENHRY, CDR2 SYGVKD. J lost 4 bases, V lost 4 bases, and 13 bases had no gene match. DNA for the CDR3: TGTGCCATCAGTGGAGGTGCACAGGGGCCTCGAAATCAGCCCCAGCATTTT. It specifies CAISGGAQGPRNQPQHF.

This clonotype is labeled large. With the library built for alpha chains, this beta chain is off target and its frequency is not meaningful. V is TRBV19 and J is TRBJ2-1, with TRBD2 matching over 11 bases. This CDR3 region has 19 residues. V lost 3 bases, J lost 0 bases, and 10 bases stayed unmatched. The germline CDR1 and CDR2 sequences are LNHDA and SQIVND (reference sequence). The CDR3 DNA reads TGTGCCAGTAGTATGGTAACTAGCGGGGGTTTAGGCTCCTACAATGAGCAGTTCTTC. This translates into CASSMVTSGGLGSYNEQFF.

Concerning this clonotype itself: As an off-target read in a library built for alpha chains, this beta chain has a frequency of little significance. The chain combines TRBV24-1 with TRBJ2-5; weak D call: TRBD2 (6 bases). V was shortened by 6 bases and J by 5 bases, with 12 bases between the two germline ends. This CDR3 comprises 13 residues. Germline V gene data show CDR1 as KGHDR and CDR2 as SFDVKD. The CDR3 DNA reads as TGTGCCACCAGTCGCGGGGACCGGGAGACCCAGTACTTC. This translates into CATSRGDRETQYF.

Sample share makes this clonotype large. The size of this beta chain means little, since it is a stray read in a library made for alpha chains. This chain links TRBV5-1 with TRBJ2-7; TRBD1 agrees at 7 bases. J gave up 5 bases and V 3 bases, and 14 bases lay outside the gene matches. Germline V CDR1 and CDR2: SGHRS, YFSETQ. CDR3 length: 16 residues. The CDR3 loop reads CASSSSFPGQLNEQYF. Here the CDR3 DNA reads TGCGCCAGCAGCTCCTCCTTCCCGGGACAGCTCAACGAGCAGTACTTC.

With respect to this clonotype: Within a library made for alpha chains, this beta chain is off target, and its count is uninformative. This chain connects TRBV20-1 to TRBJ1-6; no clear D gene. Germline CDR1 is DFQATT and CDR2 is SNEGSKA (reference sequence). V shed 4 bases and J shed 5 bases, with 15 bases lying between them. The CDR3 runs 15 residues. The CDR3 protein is CSAKTGVADNSPLHF. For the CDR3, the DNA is TGCAGTGCTAAAACCGGGGTGGCCGATAATTCACCCCTCCACTTT.

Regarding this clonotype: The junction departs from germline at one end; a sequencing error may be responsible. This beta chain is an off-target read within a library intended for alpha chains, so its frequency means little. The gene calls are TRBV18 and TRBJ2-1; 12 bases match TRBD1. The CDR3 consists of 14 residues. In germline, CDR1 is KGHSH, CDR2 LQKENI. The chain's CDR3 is CASSPPGQGAPRVF. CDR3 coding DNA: TGTGCCAGCTCACCACCGGGACAGGGGGCACCTAGGGTCTTC.

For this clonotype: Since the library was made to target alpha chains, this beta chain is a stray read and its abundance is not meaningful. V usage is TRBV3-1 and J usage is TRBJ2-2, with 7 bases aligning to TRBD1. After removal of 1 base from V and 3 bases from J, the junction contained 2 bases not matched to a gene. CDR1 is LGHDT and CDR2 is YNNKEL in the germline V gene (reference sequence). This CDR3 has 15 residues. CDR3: CASSQVDRDTGELFF. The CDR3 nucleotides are TGTGCCAGCAGCCAAGTTGACAGGGACACCGGGGAGCTGTTTTTT.

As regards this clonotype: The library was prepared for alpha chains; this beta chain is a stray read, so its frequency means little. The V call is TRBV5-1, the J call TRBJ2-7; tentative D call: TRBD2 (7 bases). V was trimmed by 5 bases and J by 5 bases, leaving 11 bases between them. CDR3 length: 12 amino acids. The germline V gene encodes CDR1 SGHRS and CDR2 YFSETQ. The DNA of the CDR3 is TGCGCCAGCAGTCGGGGGGCGGACGAGCAGTACTTC. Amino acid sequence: CASSRGADEQYF.

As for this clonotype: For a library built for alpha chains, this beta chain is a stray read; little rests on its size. This chain's CDR3 is CASSATGGGENTGELFF. Here the CDR3 DNA reads TGTGCCAGCAGTGCTACAGGGGGCGGAGAGAACACCGGGGAGCTGTTTTTT. This chain links TRBV6-1 with TRBJ2-2, with 9 bases identical to TRBD1. Trimming at V came to 4 bases and at J to 1 base, leaving 7 bases not matched to a gene. The CDR3 consists of 17 residues. CDR1 and CDR2 (germline): MNHNS, SASEGT.